The 22 T cell receptor beta chains given below trace back to one sample, sequenced in a study of neurological immune-mediated disorders. Each CDR3 protein is one row after TCRdb ran MiXCR on the 5' RACE reads. The profile shows some 76,000 distinct CDR3 sequences, approximately 3.4% of them singletons. The sequencing sample was made of PBMCs. These receptors came from a woman between 45 and 65 years old with multiple sclerosis.

This clonotype came up many times. The chain carries TRBV20-1 and TRBJ1-1, with D unresolved. Germline CDR1 and CDR2: DFQATT and SNEGSKA (reference sequence). The ends were cut back, 8 bases at V and 3 bases at J, with 7 bases in the middle. This CDR3 has 10 residues. The CDR3 reads CSYSYTEAFF. The CDR3 nucleotides read TGCAGTTACAGCTACACTGAAGCTTTCTTT.

This clonotype appeared many times. The rearrangement joins TRBV3-1 to TRBJ2-1; D might be TRBD2 (5 bases). The CDR3 is 14 amino acids. The V end lost 6 bases, the J end lost 10 bases, and 19 bases lay between the germline ends. CDR1 is LGHDT and CDR2 is YNNKEL in the germline V gene (reference sequence). CDR3 sequence: CASSPIQASSEQFF. CDR3 sequence (DNA): TGTGCCAGCAGTCCGATCCAAGCTAGCTCGGAGCAGTTCTTC.

This clonotype was picked up many times. The chain has TRBV5-1 and TRBJ2-1, with 7 bases matching TRBD2. V was clipped by 4 bases and J by 7 bases; unmatched bases: 8. This CDR3 has 14 residues. Looked up from germline, CDR1 is SGHRS and CDR2 is YFSETQ. The CDR3 loop is CASSRGEIRNEQFF. CDR3 DNA: TGCGCCAGCAGCCGGGGGGAAATAAGGAATGAGCAGTTCTTC.

This clonotype was detected ten times or more. The V call is TRBV20-1, the J call TRBJ2-5; 7 bases match TRBD2. CDR3 length: 14 amino acids. Germline loops: CDR1 DFQATT, CDR2 SNEGSKA (reference sequence). The trim removed 3 bases at V and 0 bases at J, leaving 4 bases unmatched. The CDR3: CSASWGGYQETQYF. The CDR3 DNA reads TGCAGTGCTAGTTGGGGGGGGTACCAAGAGACCCAGTACTTC.

This clonotype was recorded at least ten times. J is TRBJ2-4 and V is TRBV7-6, with TRBD1 matching over 9 bases. The CDR3 runs to 15 residues. Germline CDR1 is SGHVS and CDR2 is FNYEAQ. V shed 5 bases and J 7 bases; nucleotides not matched to a gene: 9. The CDR3 nucleotides read TGTGCCAGCAGCCCACAGGGGGCGCAAAGGAACATTCAGTACTTC. Residues: CASSPQGAQRNIQYF.

This clonotype appeared many times. This chain links TRBV29-1 with TRBJ2-5; D remains unclear. Germline CDR1 and CDR2: SQVTM and ANQGSEA. The CDR3 has 12 residues. V was cut by 4 bases and J by 3 bases, with 9 bases left in between. The CDR3 region is CSVGSSEETQYF. CDR3 nucleotide sequence: TGCAGCGTTGGCAGTTCGGAAGAGACCCAGTACTTC.

This clonotype was seen ten or more times. V usage is TRBV7-3 and J usage is TRBJ2-3; TRBD1 matches 7 bases. Trimming cost V 6 bases and J 2 bases; bases outside gene matches: 11. Germline values: CDR1 SGHTA, CDR2 FQGTGA. This CDR3 has 16 residues. CDR3 coding DNA: TGTGCCAGCAGTCGACAGGGTCTAGGGACCACAGATACGCAGTATTTT. As protein: CASSRQGLGTTDTQYF.

Many counts were recorded for this clonotype. The chain joins TRBV7-2 to TRBJ2-5, with TRBD2 matching 7 bases. The CDR3 runs 13 residues. Germline CDR1 SGHTA, CDR2 FQGNSA. With 6 bases clipped from V and 2 bases from J, the junction kept 3 bases outside the gene matches. In nucleotides, the CDR3 is TGTGCCAGCAGGAGCGGGAATCAAGAGACCCAGTACTTC. Residues: CASRSGNQETQYF.

This clonotype came up many times. The rearrangement links TRBV5-1 to TRBJ2-1; no firm D call. This CDR3 has 12 amino acids. Per the germline V gene, CDR1 is SGHRS and CDR2 is YFSETQ. Trimming pared 2 bases from V and 7 bases from J, leaving 7 bases between. CDR3 protein: CASSLLGNEQFF. In DNA form, the CDR3 reads TGCGCCAGCAGCTTATTGGGAAATGAGCAGTTCTTC.

This clonotype was counted many times. The chain has TRBV5-1 and TRBJ2-3; 10 bases agree with TRBD2. CDR3 size: 17 residues. Germline lookup yields CDR1 SGHRS and CDR2 YFSETQ. Trimming cost V 0 bases and J 4 bases; bases outside gene matches: 8. The CDR3 nucleotides are TGCGCCAGCAGCTTGGTGGCCAGCGGGAGGGCCTCAGATACGCAGTATTTT. It is translated as CASSLVASGRASDTQYF.

In this sample, this clonotype turned up many times. This chain links TRBV20-1 with TRBJ1-4, with TRBD1 matching over 7 bases. The CDR3 totals 14 residues. Looked up from germline, CDR1 is DFQATT and CDR2 is SNEGSKA (reference sequence). Trimming at V came to 6 bases and at J to 6 bases, leaving 10 bases not matched to a gene. The CDR3 here is CSAPWQGGDEKLFF. DNA for the CDR3: TGCAGTGCCCCCTGGCAGGGGGGGGATGAAAAACTGTTTTTT.

This clonotype occurred many times. The gene calls are TRBV5-1 and TRBJ1-2, with D possibly TRBD1 on 6 matching bases. Germline-derived CDR1 and CDR2 are SGHRS and YFSETQ. The CDR3 runs 14 residues. The V gene lost 2 bases and the J gene lost 4 bases, with 12 bases spanning the gap. Written as DNA, the CDR3 is TGCGCCAGCAGCTTCGAGGGGGACGCCTATGGCTACACCTTC. It codes for CASSFEGDAYGYTF. The complete variable domain, with remaining parts taken from reference TRBV5-1 and TRBJ1-2, reads KAGVTQTPRYLIKTRGQQVTLSCSPISGHRSVSWYQQTPGQGLQFLFEYFSETQRNKGNFPGRFSGRQFSNSRSEMNVSTLELGDSALYLCASSFEGDAYGYTFGSGTRLTVV.

This clonotype was seen many times. V and J are TRBV7-9 and TRBJ1-2, with D possibly TRBD1 on 6 matching bases. The V end was cut by 4 bases, the J end by 5 bases, with 14 bases between. The germline gives CDR1 SEHNR, CDR2 FQNEAQ (reference sequence). The CDR3 sequence is 14 residues long. The DNA for the CDR3 is TGTGCCAGCAGCTATAACAGGGCCCAGTATGGCTACACCTTC. Residues: CASSYNRAQYGYTF.

The sample holds many counts of this clonotype. V and J are TRBV5-1 and TRBJ2-1, with TRBD2 matching 12 bases. From germline, CDR1 is SGHRS and CDR2 YFSETQ. This CDR3 contains 16 residues. The trim removed 8 bases at V and 2 bases at J, leaving 8 bases unmatched. CDR3 bases: TGCGCCAGTTTTCCTGGGACTAGCGGGCCCTACAATGAGCAGTTCTTC. Its translation: CASFPGTSGPYNEQFF.

This clonotype came up many times. The gene calls are TRBV20-1 and TRBJ2-1, with TRBD2 identical over 7 bases. Germline CDR1 and CDR2: DFQATT and SNEGSKA (reference sequence). The CDR3 is made up of 15 amino acids. J lost 0 bases, V lost 1 base, and 3 bases had no gene match. The CDR3 nucleotides are TGCAGTGCTAGAGCTGGGGGGGGCTCCTACAATGAGCAGTTCTTC. Its translation is CSARAGGGSYNEQFF.

This clonotype was detected many times. V gene TRBV7-2 combines with J gene TRBJ2-1; D uncertain. Germline CDR1 and CDR2: SGHTA and FQGNSA. Deletions cut 3 bases from V and 4 bases from J, with 10 bases between. The CDR3 is made up of 14 amino acids. The CDR3: CASSLYKGYNEQFF. CDR3 DNA: TGTGCCAGCAGCTTGTACAAAGGGTACAATGAGCAGTTCTTC. Looking up the rest from reference TRBV7-2 and TRBJ2-1 gives the full variable domain: GAGVSQSPSNKVTEKGKDVELRCDPISGHTALYWYRQSLGQGLEFLIYFQGNSAPDKSGLPSDRFSAERTGGSVSTLTIQRTQQEDSAVYLCASSLYKGYNEQFFGPGTRLTVL.

This clonotype was picked up many times. CDR3 in amino acids: CAISENDGQGDEQFF. As DNA, the CDR3 is TGTGCCATCAGTGAGAACGACGGACAGGGCGATGAGCAGTTCTTC. The chain carries TRBV10-3 and TRBJ2-1; 8 nucleotides agree with TRBD1. This CDR3 is 15 amino acids long. V trimming: 2 bases; J trimming: 8 bases; junction bases outside the gene matches: 8. The germline V gene encodes CDR1 ENHRY and CDR2 SYGVKD.

This clonotype was observed at least ten times. The V and J genes are TRBV7-2 and TRBJ2-3, with TRBD2 matching over 7 bases. The CDR3 runs to 17 residues. Germline-derived CDR1 and CDR2 are SGHTA and FQGNSA. With V trimmed by 1 base and J by 6 bases, 13 bases remained unmatched. The CDR3 region is CASSLVGSGSAWDTQYF. CDR3 bases: TGTGCCAGCAGCTTAGTTGGTAGCGGGTCGGCGTGGGATACGCAGTATTTT.

This clonotype was detected ten times or more. The chain uses TRBV27 and TRBJ2-4; the D gene is possibly TRBD1 (7 bases). Trimming removed 8 bases at V and 9 bases at J, with 20 bases between. The germline gives CDR1 MNHEY, CDR2 SMNVEV (reference sequence). There are 14 residues in the CDR3. The CDR3 nucleotides read TGTGCCAGCGGCCAGGGGGGACCCCAAGGCATTCAGTACTTC. Its protein product is CASGQGGPQGIQYF.

This clonotype showed up many times. The rearrangement uses TRBV20-1 and TRBJ2-5, with 9 nucleotides matching TRBD2. V was pared by 0 bases and J by 5 bases, with 7 bases of the junction left unmatched. This CDR3 has 15 residues. The V gene's germline CDR1 is DFQATT and CDR2 SNEGSKA (reference sequence). Here the CDR3 reads CSARDGASGVETQYF. The CDR3 DNA follows: TGCAGTGCTAGAGACGGCGCTAGCGGGGTGGAGACCCAGTACTTC.

This clonotype was seen ten or more times. The rearrangement joins TRBV6-6 to TRBJ2-6; the D gene is possibly TRBD2 (5 bases). Germline V gene lookup returns CDR1 MNHNY and CDR2 SVGAGI (reference sequence). Trimming left V 2 bases short and J 0 bases short, with 5 bases between. CDR3 length equals 15 residues. DNA of the CDR3: TGTGCCAGCAGTTACGGACTCTCTGGGGCCAACGTCCTGACTTTC. The encoded protein is CASSYGLSGANVLTF.

This clonotype has more than one count but fewer than ten. The chain uses TRBV7-6 and TRBJ2-1; TRBD2 is a possible D gene (5 bases). Deletions cut 1 base from V and 12 bases from J, with 13 bases between. CDR1 SGHVS and CDR2 FNYEAQ come from the germline V gene. The CDR3 has 13 residues. CDR3 residues: CASSLESRRGQFF. The CDR3 DNA reads as TGTGCCAGCAGCTTAGAGTCGAGACGGGGGCAGTTCTTC.